These 32 T cell receptor beta chains came from one sample sequenced in a study of CXCR3-negative and CXCR3-positive naive CD8 T cells. Via 5' RACE with UMI labels, TRB cDNA libraries were prepared. Reprocessing the 5' RACE reads, TCRdb reports a single entry for every CDR3 protein and omits DNA. Its table lists some 150,000 distinct CDR3 sequences. Study-wide results and caveats: Hydrophobicity was higher for TRB CDR3s found in CXCR3-positive naive cells than in CXCR3-negative naive cells.

These receptors are not linked to any known antigen. Sample: naive CXCR3+ CD8+ T cells from blood. Subset noted: CD45RO-CCR7+CD27+CD95- naive CD8+ T cells expressing CXCR3 (TNR3+). These receptors all stem from a human donor in good health. Some clones in this sample may be carry-over from other donors' samples.

The V and J genes are TRBV7-9 and TRBJ2-7; TCRdb's assignment of TRBD1 cannot be checked, as there is no DNA. The CDR3 covers 15 residues. Germline V gene data show CDR1 as SEHNR and CDR2 as FQNEAQ (reference sequence). This CDR3 is CASSHTGQGPYEQYF.

The chain combines TRBV7-9 with TRBJ2-6; TCRdb returns TRBD2, unconfirmable since there is no DNA. The CDR3 is 18 amino acids. Germline CDR1 and CDR2: SEHNR and FQNEAQ (reference sequence). The CDR3 loop reads CASSSGTSGHSGANVLTF.

The CDR3 here is CASSSIAGSAPAYQYF. This chain uses TRBV5-1 with TRBJ2-7; TCRdb names TRBD2, which stays unverified in the absence of DNA. The CDR3 has 16 amino acids. The germline CDR1 and CDR2 sequences are SGHRS and YFSETQ.

The rearrangement joins TRBV10-3 to TRBJ1-5. The CDR3 extends over 14 amino acids. Looked up from germline, CDR1 is ENHRY and CDR2 is SYGVKD. This CDR3 is CAISESLGNQPQHF.

The genes are TRBV19 and TRBJ2-2; TCRdb picks TRBD2, but there is no DNA to check that call. CDR1 and CDR2 (germline): LNHDA, SQIVND (reference sequence). There are 14 residues in the CDR3. The CDR3 loop reads CASSIDPGAGELFF.

The chain is built from TRBV12-3 or TRBV12-4 and TRBJ2-2; TCRdb indicates TRBD1, and absent DNA this call remains unverified. The CDR3 runs to 15 residues. The CDR3 protein is CASSLRPGSTGELFF.

The chain couples TRBV29-1 to TRBJ2-3; no DNA is available, so the TRBD2 call from TCRdb remains unchecked. Germline CDR1 and CDR2: SQVTM and ANQGSEA. This CDR3 has 13 amino acids. This chain's CDR3 is CSVEKRFTDTQYF.

V is TRBV7-6 and J is TRBJ1-1; TCRdb's D gene call, TRBD1, goes unchecked for lack of DNA. CDR3 length equals 16 residues. Germline CDR1 reads SGHVS; CDR2 reads FNYEAQ. The CDR3: CASSLAQGTEDTEAFF.

The gene calls are TRBV29-1 and TRBJ1-3. This CDR3 comprises 13 residues. Germline CDR1 reads SQVTM; CDR2 reads ANQGSEA. The CDR3 protein is CSAWDPSGNTIYF.

CDR3 sequence: CASSLDSRSYNSPLHF. V and J are TRBV7-2 and TRBJ1-6. The CDR3 is made up of 16 amino acids. Germline V CDR1 and CDR2: SGHTA, FQGNSA. The whole variable domain, remainder taken from reference TRBV7-2 and TRBJ1-6, is GAGVSQSPSNKVTEKGKDVELRCDPISGHTALYWYRQSLGQGLEFLIYFQGNSAPDKSGLPSDRFSAERTGGSVSTLTIQRTQQEDSAVYLCASSLDSRSYNSPLHFGNGTRLTVT.

The chain recombines TRBV29-1 with TRBJ1-1. CDR1 and CDR2 (germline): SQVTM, ANQGSEA. There are 12 residues in the CDR3. CDR3 in amino acids: CSAEDLNTEAFF.

The V call is TRBV12-3 or TRBV12-4, the J call TRBJ1-1. The CDR3 loop spans 13 amino acids. CDR3 sequence: CASSLTINTEAFF.

The chain combines TRBV7-6 with TRBJ2-7. The CDR3 extends over 13 amino acids. Germline loops: CDR1 SGHVS, CDR2 FNYEAQ. CDR3 amino acids: CASSDDRSYEQYF.

The chain is built from TRBV11-2 and TRBJ1-5; the D call of TRBD1 rests on TCRdb alone, since no DNA is present to check it. Germline V gives CDR1 SGHAT, CDR2 FQNNGV. The CDR3 sequence is 15 residues long. CDR3 region: CASSEGQTSNQPQHF.

This sequence joins TRBV6-6 and TRBJ1-5; TCRdb gives TRBD1 as the D gene, but with no DNA this cannot be confirmed. This CDR3 has 14 amino acids. CDR1 and CDR2 from the germline V gene are MNHNY and SVGAGI (reference sequence). CDR3 protein: CASSYSQGTQPQHF.

This CDR3 reads CASSLLAGGMNNEQFF. The chain has TRBV7-3 and TRBJ2-1; TCRdb outputs TRBD2, but without DNA this stays unchecked. The CDR3 has 16 residues. CDR1 and CDR2 from the germline V gene are SGHTA and FQGTGA.

The chain couples TRBV10-3 to TRBJ1-5; TCRdb designates TRBD1, a call that cannot be tested without DNA. Germline V lookup: CDR1 ENHRY, CDR2 SYGVKD. The CDR3 sequence is 13 residues long. The CDR3 region is CAPATTSNQPQHF.

V usage is TRBV12-3 or TRBV12-4 and J usage is TRBJ1-5; TCRdb's D call, TRBD1, is unchecked because there is no DNA. This CDR3 spans 15 amino acids. CDR3 region: CASTPGGEGNQPQHF.

The chain links TRBV29-1 to TRBJ1-2. The CDR3 has 13 amino acids. Germline CDR1 SQVTM, CDR2 ANQGSEA. CDR3: CSVVYRSLLYYTF.

The CDR3 sequence: CASSSPDRNTEAFF. The rearrangement uses TRBV5-1 and TRBJ1-1. In germline, CDR1 is SGHRS, CDR2 YFSETQ. The CDR3 loop spans 14 amino acids.

The chain is built from TRBV9 and TRBJ2-7; TCRdb indicates TRBD2, and absent DNA this call remains unverified. Germline V gene data show CDR1 as SGDLS and CDR2 as YYNGEE. The length of the CDR3 is 16 residues. The CDR3 reads CASSAGPGLNSYEQYF.

CDR3 protein: CSVERYNEQFF. This chain joins TRBV29-1 and TRBJ2-1. The CDR3 spans 11 residues. Germline V lookup: CDR1 SQVTM, CDR2 ANQGSEA.

CDR3 sequence: CASRGTGGLYYGYTF. This rearrangement joins TRBV6-1 to TRBJ1-2; TCRdb proposes TRBD1, but this gene call is untestable without DNA. CDR1 and CDR2 (germline): MNHNS, SASEGT. CDR3 length: 15 amino acids.

The CDR3 sequence is CASSLGEDMKPYEQYF. The chain recombines TRBV7-9 with TRBJ2-7. The CDR3 is made up of 16 amino acids. Germline CDR1 reads SEHNR; CDR2 reads FQNEAQ (reference sequence).

The rearrangement links TRBV12-3 or TRBV12-4 to TRBJ1-4; checking the TCRdb D call of TRBD1 is not possible without DNA. This CDR3 has 15 amino acids. The CDR3 protein is CASSLTGGGNEKLFF.

This sequence joins TRBV29-1 and TRBJ2-1; the D call of TRBD2 rests on TCRdb alone, since no DNA is present to check it. Germline CDR1 and CDR2: SQVTM and ANQGSEA. The CDR3 runs 16 residues. The CDR3 sequence is CSGRKPGLAGYNEQFF.

J is TRBJ2-7 and V is TRBV28; TCRdb's assignment of TRBD1 cannot be checked, as there is no DNA. Germline loops: CDR1 MDHEN, CDR2 SYDVKM. The CDR3 is 16 amino acids. CDR3 sequence reads: CASTLVLGPGNYEQYF.

The V and J genes are TRBV30 and TRBJ1-1; TCRdb's assignment of TRBD1 cannot be checked, as there is no DNA. Germline CDR1 and CDR2: GTSNPN and SVGIG (reference sequence). This CDR3 is 14 amino acids long. CDR3 amino acids: CAWSPPGQITEAFF. Variable domain in full (rest from reference TRBV30 and TRBJ1-1): SQTIHQWPATLVQPVGSPLSLECTVEGTSNPNLYWYRQAAGRGLQLLFYSVGIGQISSEVPQNLSASRPQDRQFILSSKKLLLSDSGFYLCAWSPPGQITEAFFGQGTRLTVV.

The chain couples TRBV15 to TRBJ1-1. The CDR3 spans 14 residues. Looked up from germline, CDR1 is LNHNV and CDR2 is YYDKDF (reference sequence). The CDR3 sequence: CATSRDLGNTEAFF.

This chain links TRBV10-3 with TRBJ2-7; TCRdb's D gene call, TRBD1, goes unchecked for lack of DNA. This CDR3 contains 12 residues. Per germline, CDR1 ENHRY and CDR2 SYGVKD. The CDR3 region is CANGQGEDEQYF.

The chain carries TRBV29-1 and TRBJ1-2. Per the germline V gene, CDR1 is SQVTM and CDR2 is ANQGSEA. CDR3 length equals 13 residues. CDR3 sequence: CSVEGSLAYGYTF.

V and J are TRBV29-1 and TRBJ2-2. Germline V gene data show CDR1 as SQVTM and CDR2 as ANQGSEA. The CDR3 spans 15 residues. The CDR3 region is CSVEEHLSNTGELFF.